These 6 T cell receptor beta chains originate from one sample sequenced in a study of T cell responses to AZD1222 COVID-19 vaccine. Profiling relied on immunoSEQ multiplex PCR, and the TCRdb table lists in-frame clones only, not all of them. This sample has some 80,000 clones; around 88% occur once, and the top ten carry about 9.1%. The sequencing here drew on peripheral blood, taken 28 days after the second dose of the MenACWY control vaccine. All receptors come from an adult who received the MenACWY meningococcal vaccine as a control.

This clone was seen a single time. This chain connects TRBV28 to TRBJ1-6; 10 nucleotides match TRBD1. CDR1 is MDHEN and CDR2 is SYDVKM in the germline V gene. This CDR3 contains 14 residues. V lost 5 bases, J lost 7 bases, and 2 bases stayed unmatched. CDR3 nucleotides: TGTGCCAGCAGTCCGGGACAGGGGAATTCACCCCTCCACTTT. This codes for CASSPGQGNSPLHF.

This clone was seen a single time. The chain joins TRBV12-5 to TRBJ2-3, with no clear D. Trimming took 5 bases from V and 2 from J, leaving 5 bases between them. Per the germline V gene, CDR1 is LGHNT and CDR2 is FRNRAP. This CDR3 spans 12 amino acids. CDR3 in DNA: TGTGCTAGTGGTCCGCCCACAGATACGCAGTATTTT. Protein product: CASGPPTDTQYF.

The V gene is TRBV24-1, the J gene TRBJ1-2; D is unresolved. Trimming stripped 1 base from V and 8 bases from J, with 7 bases between. The CDR3 is made up of 12 amino acids. CDR1 and CDR2 (germline): KGHDR, SFDVKD. DNA of the CDR3: TGTGCCACCAGTGATTTAGGGAGGGGCTACACCTTC. As protein: CATSDLGRGYTF.

The chain joins TRBV29-1 to TRBJ1-1; weak D call: TRBD1 (5 bases). The CDR3 consists of 11 residues. From germline, CDR1 is SQVTM and CDR2 ANQGSEA. Trimming pared 8 bases from V and 1 base from J, leaving 8 bases between. The CDR3, as DNA: TGCAGCTCAGGACAGAACACTGAAGCTTTCTTT. Its translation: CSSGQNTEAFF.

The rearrangement links TRBV15 to TRBJ2-5; the D gene could be TRBD1 or TRBD2 (5 bases each). From germline, CDR1 is LNHNV and CDR2 YYDKDF (reference sequence). V shed 4 bases and J shed 5 bases, with 23 bases lying between them. The CDR3 has 17 residues. The CDR3 bases are TGTGCCACCAGCATGACCGGGGCCTCCCGAAGTGCGGAGACCCAGTACTTC. This translates into CATSMTGASRSAETQYF.

In the case of this clone: The junction differs from germline at one of its ends, possibly a read error. V and J are TRBV5-1 and TRBJ1-6; TRBD1 agrees at 7 bases. The germline V gene has CDR1 SGHRS and CDR2 YFSETQ. The CDR3 runs 14 residues. The CDR3 DNA reads TGCGCCAGCAGCTTGGGACAGGGTAATTCGCCCCTCCACTTT. Translating it yields CASSLGQGNSPLHF.